Listed below are T cell receptor beta chains from one sample, sequenced in a study of blood T cells in healthy people across ages. TCRdb processed the 5' RACE reads anew with MiXCR; each CDR3 protein has one entry. Of some 700,000 distinct CDR3 sequences in the sample, about 24% were seen once. Sequenced material: blood. The receptors come from a man in his 70s in good health. CDR3s include the opening cysteine and the closing phenylalanine or tryptophan. The D gene is left open where the match is weak. Some rows mark clone size as missing; the rest say once, few, many or name a class of expanded clone.

J gene | clone size | V gene | D gene | CDR3 length | CDR3 protein | CDR3 DNA
TRBJ2-3 | NA | TRBV5-1 | TRBD1 | 16 | CASRGTGTAVTDTQYF | TGCGCCAGCAGGGGGACGGGGACAGCGGTCACAGATACGCAGTATTTT
TRBJ2-1 | NA | TRBV12-3/TRBV12-4 | TRBD2 | 15 | CASSPRGGHLNEQFF | TGTGCCAGCAGTCCGCGGGGGGGCCATCTCAATGAGCAGTTCTTC
TRBJ2-5 | NA | TRBV7-9 | TRBD2 | 14 | CASSFDSGKETQYF | TGTGCCAGCAGCTTTGATAGCGGGAAAGAGACCCAGTACTTC
TRBJ2-1 | few | TRBV12-3/TRBV12-4 | NA | 15 | CASSPALASYNEQFF | TGTGCCAGCAGCCCGGCGCTGGCCTCCTACAATGAGCAGTTCTTC
TRBJ2-3 | NA | TRBV3-1 | TRBD2 | 17 | CASSQDRREGLGDTQYF | TGTGCCAGCAGCCAAGATCGACGGGAGGGCCTTGGAGATACGCAGTATTTT
TRBJ2-3 | few | TRBV11-2 | NA | 15 | CASSLAGRVTDTQYF | TGTGCCAGCAGCTTAGCCGGGAGAGTCACAGATACGCAGTATTTT
TRBJ2-3 | NA | TRBV7-3 | NA | 15 | CASSLMGTEGDTQYF | TGTGCCAGCAGCTTAATGGGGACCGAGGGCGATACGCAGTATTTT
TRBJ1-2 | NA | TRBV7-2 | NA | 16 | CASSLAQWRTAQGYTF | TGTGCCAGCAGCTTAGCGCAGTGGAGGACAGCCCAGGGCTACACCTTC
TRBJ2-3 | NA | TRBV7-2 | TRBD2 | 15 | CASSSIRGGSDTQYF | TGTGCCAGCAGCTCGATTCGGGGGGGGTCAGATACGCAGTATTTT
TRBJ2-1 | few | TRBV20-1 | TRBD2 | 14 | CSAAGGLWYNEQFF | TGCAGTGCCGCGGGGGGCCTCTGGTACAATGAGCAGTTCTTC
TRBJ2-5 | few | TRBV10-3 | NA | 13 | CAINGGILETQYF | TGTGCCATCAATGGAGGGATTTTAGAGACCCAGTACTTC
TRBJ1-2 | NA | TRBV5-1 | NA | 12 | CASSFGSYGYTF | TGCGCCAGCAGCTTCGGGAGCTATGGCTACACCTTC
TRBJ2-3 | NA | TRBV10-3 | NA | 16 | CAIGEPWDKVADTQYF | TGTGCCATCGGTGAGCCTTGGGACAAAGTCGCAGATACGCAGTATTTT
TRBJ2-1 | few | TRBV14 | NA | 13 | CASSQESYNEQFF | TGTGCCAGCAGCCAAGAGTCTTACAATGAGCAGTTCTTC
TRBJ1-1 | few | TRBV29-1 | NA | 10 | CSARDHEAFF | TGCAGCGCACGGGACCATGAAGCTTTCTTT
TRBJ1-1 | few | TRBV5-6 | TRBD1 | 14 | CASSTSGQGQEAFF | TGTGCCAGCAGCACTTCGGGACAGGGGCAGGAAGCTTTCTTT
TRBJ2-5 | NA | TRBV12-3/TRBV12-4 | NA | 19 | CASSRRLGSTSSGTETQYF | TGTGCCAGCAGTCGCCGACTAGGGTCCACGAGTAGTGGTACGGAGACCCAGTACTTC
TRBJ2-1 | NA | TRBV19 | NA | 14 | CASSIGGQFNEQFF | TGTGCCAGTAGTATAGGGGGCCAATTCAATGAGCAGTTCTTC
TRBJ2-3 | few | TRBV5-1 | TRBD1 | 14 | CASSWGQGSDTQYF | TGCGCCAGCAGCTGGGGACAGGGTTCGGATACGCAGTATTTT
TRBJ2-3 | NA | TRBV12-3/TRBV12-4 | TRBD1 | 16 | CASSLPQGAMIDTQYF | TGTGCCAGCAGTTTACCACAGGGGGCGATGATAGATACGCAGTATTTT
TRBJ2-5 | few | TRBV19 | TRBD2 | 13 | CASTWTRPETQYF | TGTGCCAGTACATGGACTAGACCGGAGACCCAGTACTTC
TRBJ2-1 | few | TRBV5-1 | TRBD2 | 16 | CASSLGTSATYNEQFF | TGCGCCAGCAGCTTGGGGACTAGCGCCACTTACAATGAGCAGTTCTTC
TRBJ1-4 | NA | TRBV28 | TRBD1 | 15 | CASSLNRGIYEKLFF | TGTGCCAGCAGTTTAAACAGGGGTATTTATGAAAAACTGTTTTTT
TRBJ1-4 | NA | TRBV20-1 | TRBD1 | 13 | CSARTGANEKLFF | TGCAGTGCCCGAACAGGGGCTAATGAAAAACTGTTTTTT
TRBJ1-6 | few | TRBV7-2 | NA | 15 | CASSLLGRANSPLHF | TGTGCCAGCAGCCTATTGGGCAGGGCTAATTCACCCCTCCACTTT
TRBJ1-4 | NA | TRBV27 | NA | 15 | CASSWSTGTNEKLFF | TGTGCCAGCAGTTGGTCCACAGGGACTAATGAAAAACTGTTTTTT
TRBJ2-5 | NA | TRBV20-1 | NA | 13 | CSARADRTETQYF | TGCAGTGCTAGGGCTGACAGAACAGAGACCCAGTACTTC
TRBJ2-1 | many | TRBV29-1 | NA | 13 | CSGGAGGYNEQFF | TGCAGCGGCGGGGCAGGGGGTTACAATGAGCAGTTCTTC
TRBJ1-6 | NA | TRBV7-8 | TRBD1 | 15 | CASSVNRGGNSPLHF | TGTGCCAGCAGCGTGAACAGGGGCGGGAATTCACCCCTCCACTTT
TRBJ2-5 | NA | TRBV7-8 | TRBD2 | 16 | CASSPPGGYPQETQYF | TGTGCCAGCAGCCCCCCGGGGGGATACCCCCAAGAGACCCAGTACTTC
TRBJ2-7 | few | TRBV9 | TRBD1 | 16 | CASSVAGTGGTYEQYF | TGTGCCAGCAGCGTAGCCGGGACAGGGGGAACCTACGAGCAGTACTTC
TRBJ1-4 | NA | TRBV5-1 | NA | 16 | CASPMGRSSTNEKLFF | TGCGCCAGCCCGATGGGACGATCCTCAACTAATGAAAAACTGTTTTTT
TRBJ2-1 | few | TRBV28 | TRBD1 | 15 | CASEPGQWSYNEQFF | TGTGCCAGCGAACCGGGACAGTGGTCCTACAATGAGCAGTTCTTC
TRBJ2-3 | few | TRBV9 | NA | 14 | CASSVELDTDMQYF | TGTGCCAGCAGCGTAGAGCTAGATACAGATATGCAGTATTTT
TRBJ1-4 | few | TRBV20-1 | NA | 13 | CSARGPGREKLFF | TGCAGTGCTAGGGGACCAGGGAGGGAAAAACTGTTTTTT
TRBJ2-7 | few | TRBV19 | TRBD2 | 15 | CASRNSGDFPYEQYF | TGTGCCAGTAGGAATAGCGGGGATTTTCCCTACGAGCAGTACTTC
TRBJ2-7 | NA | TRBV10-3 | TRBD1 | 14 | CAISVGQGIYEQYF | TGTGCCATCAGTGTCGGACAGGGGATATACGAGCAGTACTTC
TRBJ2-3 | many | TRBV7-3 | NA | 14 | CASSLGTYTDTQYF | TGTGCCAGCAGCTTGGGCACCTACACAGATACGCAGTATTTT
TRBJ1-1 | many | TRBV6-6 | NA | 15 | CASSDTGTTVTEAFF | TGTGCCAGCAGCGACACCGGGACAACCGTTACTGAAGCTTTCTTT
TRBJ2-1 | NA | TRBV20-1 | TRBD1 | 14 | CSAKDRGHYNEQFF | TGCAGTGCGAAAGACAGGGGACACTACAATGAGCAGTTCTTC
TRBJ2-1 | many | TRBV18 | NA | 12 | CASSPEYNEQFF | TGTGCCAGCTCACCCGAGTACAATGAGCAGTTCTTC
TRBJ1-5 | few | TRBV6-6 | NA | 16 | CASSYGTADSNQPQHF | TGTGCCAGCAGCTATGGGACGGCCGATAGCAATCAGCCCCAGCATTTT
TRBJ1-4 | few | TRBV5-1 | NA | 16 | CASSLGPSSTNEKLFF | TGCGCCAGCAGCTTGGGACCGTCTTCAACCAATGAAAAACTGTTTTTT
TRBJ2-1 | NA | TRBV5-1 | NA | 16 | CASRRDSSSSYNEQFF | TGCGCCAGCAGACGGGACTCAAGTAGCTCCTACAATGAGCAGTTCTTC
TRBJ1-2 | few | TRBV18 | NA | 12 | CASADTGSGYTF | TGTGCCAGCGCGGACACGGGGAGTGGCTACACCTTC
TRBJ2-3 | many | TRBV20-1 | NA | 13 | CSARVQHTDTQYF | TGCAGTGCTAGAGTCCAACACACAGATACGCAGTATTTT
TRBJ2-5 | NA | TRBV12-3/TRBV12-4 | TRBD2 | 13 | CASRPAGGREQYF | TGTGCCAGCAGGCCTGCGGGGGGGCGAGAGCAGTACTTC
TRBJ2-3 | NA | TRBV18 | NA | 17 | CASSPLEIGSNTDTQYF | TGTGCCAGCTCACCACTTGAGATTGGATCCAACACAGATACGCAGTATTTT
TRBJ1-2 | many | TRBV27 | NA | 12 | CASSFTGYGYTF | TGTGCCAGCAGCTTCACAGGCTATGGCTACACCTTC